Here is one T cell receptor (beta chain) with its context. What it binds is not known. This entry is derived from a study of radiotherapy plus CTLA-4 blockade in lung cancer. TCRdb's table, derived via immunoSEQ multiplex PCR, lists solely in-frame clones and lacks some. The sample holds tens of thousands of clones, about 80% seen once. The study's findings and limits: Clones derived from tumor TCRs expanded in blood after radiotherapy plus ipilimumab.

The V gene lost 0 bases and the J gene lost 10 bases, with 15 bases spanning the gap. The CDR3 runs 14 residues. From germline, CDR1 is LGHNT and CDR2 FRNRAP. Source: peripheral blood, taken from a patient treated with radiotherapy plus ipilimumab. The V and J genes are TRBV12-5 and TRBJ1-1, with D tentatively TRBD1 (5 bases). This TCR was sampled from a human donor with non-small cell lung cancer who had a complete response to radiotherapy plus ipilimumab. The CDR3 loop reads CASGLVPGGPSAFF. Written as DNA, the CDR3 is TGTGCTAGTGGTTTGGTACCCGGGGGACCTTCAGCTTTCTTT.